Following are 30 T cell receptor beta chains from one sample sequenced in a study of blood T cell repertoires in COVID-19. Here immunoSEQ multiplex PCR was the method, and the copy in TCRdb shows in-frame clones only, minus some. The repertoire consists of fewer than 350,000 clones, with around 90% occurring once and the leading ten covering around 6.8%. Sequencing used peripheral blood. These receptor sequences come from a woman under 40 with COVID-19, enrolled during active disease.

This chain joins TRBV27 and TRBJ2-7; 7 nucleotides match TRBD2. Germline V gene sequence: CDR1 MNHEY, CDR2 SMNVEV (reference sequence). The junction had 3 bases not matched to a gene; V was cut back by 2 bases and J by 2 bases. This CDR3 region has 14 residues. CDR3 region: CASSLAGATYEQYF. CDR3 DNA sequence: TGTGCCAGCAGTTTAGCGGGAGCCACCTACGAGCAGTACTTC.

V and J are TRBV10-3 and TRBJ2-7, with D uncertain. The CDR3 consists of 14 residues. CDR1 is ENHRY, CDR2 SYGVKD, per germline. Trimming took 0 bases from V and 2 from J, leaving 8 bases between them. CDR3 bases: TGTGCCATCAGTGAGTCCGCGTCGACCTACGAGCAGTACTTC. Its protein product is CAISESASTYEQYF.

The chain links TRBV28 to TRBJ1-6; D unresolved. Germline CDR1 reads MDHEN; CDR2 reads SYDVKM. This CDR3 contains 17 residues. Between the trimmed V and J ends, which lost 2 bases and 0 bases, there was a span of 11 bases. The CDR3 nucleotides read TGTGCCAGCAGTTTAGCCCGCGTGAGCTCCTATAATTCACCCCTCCACTTT. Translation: CASSLARVSSYNSPLHF. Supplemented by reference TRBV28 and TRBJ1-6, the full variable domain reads DVKVTQSSRYLVKRTGEKVFLECVQDMDHENMFWYRQDPGLGLRLIYFSYDVKMKEKGDIPEGYSVSREKKERFSLILESASTNQTSMYLCASSLARVSSYNSPLHFGNGTRLTVT.

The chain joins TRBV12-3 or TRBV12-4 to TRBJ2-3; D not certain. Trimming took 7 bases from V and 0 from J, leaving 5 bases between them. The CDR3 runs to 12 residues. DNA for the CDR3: TGTGCCAGCAAACTGAGCACAGATACGCAGTATTTT. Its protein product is CASKLSTDTQYF.

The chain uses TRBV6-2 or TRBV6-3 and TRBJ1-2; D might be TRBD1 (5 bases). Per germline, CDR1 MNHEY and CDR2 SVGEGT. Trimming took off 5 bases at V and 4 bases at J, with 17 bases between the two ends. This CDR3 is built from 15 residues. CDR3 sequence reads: CASSAEGRSSYGYTF. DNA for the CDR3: TGTGCCAGCAGTGCGGAGGGACGGTCGAGCTATGGCTACACCTTC.

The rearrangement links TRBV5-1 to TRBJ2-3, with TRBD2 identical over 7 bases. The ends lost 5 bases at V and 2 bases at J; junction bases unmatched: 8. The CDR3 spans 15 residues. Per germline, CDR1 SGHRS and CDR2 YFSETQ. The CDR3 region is CASSNLRGDTDTQYF. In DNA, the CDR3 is TGCGCCAGCAGTAACCTCCGGGGGGACACAGATACGCAGTATTTT.

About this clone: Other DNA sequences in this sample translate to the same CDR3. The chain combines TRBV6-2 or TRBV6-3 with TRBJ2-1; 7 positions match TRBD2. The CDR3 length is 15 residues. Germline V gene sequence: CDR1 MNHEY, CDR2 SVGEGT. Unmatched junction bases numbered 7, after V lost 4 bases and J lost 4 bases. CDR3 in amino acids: CASSSGTGGYNEQFF. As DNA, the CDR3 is TGTGCCAGCAGTTCCGGGACGGGGGGATACAATGAGCAGTTCTTC.

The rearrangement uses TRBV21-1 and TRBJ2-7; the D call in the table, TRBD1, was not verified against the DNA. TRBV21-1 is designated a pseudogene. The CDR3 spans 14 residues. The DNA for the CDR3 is TGTGCCAGCAGCATGCAGGGAAGCTCCTACGAGCAGTACTTC. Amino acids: CASSMQGSSYEQYF.

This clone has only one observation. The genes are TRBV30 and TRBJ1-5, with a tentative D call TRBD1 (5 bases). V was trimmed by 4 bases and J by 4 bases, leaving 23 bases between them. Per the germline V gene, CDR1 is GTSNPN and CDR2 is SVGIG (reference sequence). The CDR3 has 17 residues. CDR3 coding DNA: TGTGCCTGGACGCCCTTGGGTTGGCAGGGTAGTAATCAGCCCCAGCATTTT. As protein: CAWTPLGWQGSNQPQHF.

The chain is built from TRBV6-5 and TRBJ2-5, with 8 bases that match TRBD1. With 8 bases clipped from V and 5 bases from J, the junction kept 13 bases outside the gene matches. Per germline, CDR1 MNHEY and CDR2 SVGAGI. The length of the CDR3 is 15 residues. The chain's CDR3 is CASDLFAGGTETQYF. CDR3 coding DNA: TGTGCCAGCGACCTCTTCGCAGGGGGCACTGAGACCCAGTACTTC.

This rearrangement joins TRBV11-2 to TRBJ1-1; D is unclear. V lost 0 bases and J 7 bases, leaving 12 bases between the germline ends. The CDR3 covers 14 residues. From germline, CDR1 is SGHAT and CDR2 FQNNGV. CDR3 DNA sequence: TGTGCCAGCAGCTTAGATTTGGGCAGTCATGAAGCTTTCTTT. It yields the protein CASSLDLGSHEAFF.

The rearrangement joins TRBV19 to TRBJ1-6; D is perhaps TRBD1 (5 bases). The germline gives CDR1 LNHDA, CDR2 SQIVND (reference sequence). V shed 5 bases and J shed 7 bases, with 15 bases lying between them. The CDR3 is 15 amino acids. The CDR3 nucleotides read TGTGCCAGTAGTCCGCAGGAGGGGCCAAATTCACCCCTCCACTTT. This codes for CASSPQEGPNSPLHF.

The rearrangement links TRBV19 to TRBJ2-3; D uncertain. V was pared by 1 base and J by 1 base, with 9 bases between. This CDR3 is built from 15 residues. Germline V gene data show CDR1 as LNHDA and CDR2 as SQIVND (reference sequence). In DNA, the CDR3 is TGTGCCAGTAGTATAGGTATACAAGGCACAGATACGCAGTATTTT. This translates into CASSIGIQGTDTQYF.

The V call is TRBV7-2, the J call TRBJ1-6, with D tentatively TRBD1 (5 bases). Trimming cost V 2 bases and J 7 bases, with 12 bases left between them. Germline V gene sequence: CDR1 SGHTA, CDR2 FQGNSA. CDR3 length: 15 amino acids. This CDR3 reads CASSLKLGPNSPLHF. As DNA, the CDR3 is TGTGCCAGCAGCTTAAAGCTGGGGCCAAATTCACCCCTCCACTTT.

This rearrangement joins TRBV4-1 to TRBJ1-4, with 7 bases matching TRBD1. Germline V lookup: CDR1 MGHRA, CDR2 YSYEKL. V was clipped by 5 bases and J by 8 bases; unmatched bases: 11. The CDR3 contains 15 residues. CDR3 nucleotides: TGCGCCAGCAGCTCGTATGACAGGGCAACGGAAAAACTGTTTTTT. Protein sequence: CASSSYDRATEKLFF.

The CDR3 nucleotides read TGCGCCAGCAGCTTGGCCGGGGGAGCCCCTAACTATGGCTACACCTTC. It is translated as CASSLAGGAPNYGYTF. The V call is TRBV5-1, the J call TRBJ1-2, with D possibly TRBD1 on 5 matching bases. The length of the CDR3 is 16 residues. Trimming stripped 0 bases from V and 0 bases from J, with 12 bases between. Germline V gene lookup returns CDR1 SGHRS and CDR2 YFSETQ.

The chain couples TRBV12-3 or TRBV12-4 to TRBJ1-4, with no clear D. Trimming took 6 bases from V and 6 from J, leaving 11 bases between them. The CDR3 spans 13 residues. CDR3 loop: CASSPGSHEKLFF. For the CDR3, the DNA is TGTGCCAGCAGCCCCGGGAGCCATGAAAAACTGTTTTTT.

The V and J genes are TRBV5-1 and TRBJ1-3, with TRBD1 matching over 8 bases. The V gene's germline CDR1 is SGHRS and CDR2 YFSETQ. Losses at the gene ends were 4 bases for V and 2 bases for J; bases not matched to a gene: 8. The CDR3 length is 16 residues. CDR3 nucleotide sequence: TGCGCCAGCAGCCCAGTAATGACAGGGGCTGGAAACACCATATATTTT. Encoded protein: CASSPVMTGAGNTIYF.

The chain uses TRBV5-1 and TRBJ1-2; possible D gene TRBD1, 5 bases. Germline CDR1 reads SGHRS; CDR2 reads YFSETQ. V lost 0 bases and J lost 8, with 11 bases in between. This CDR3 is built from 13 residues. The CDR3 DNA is TGCGCCAGCAGCTTGGAACCGGGGGGAGGCTACACCTTC. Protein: CASSLEPGGGYTF. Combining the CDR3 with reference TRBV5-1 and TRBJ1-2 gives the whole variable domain KAGVTQTPRYLIKTRGQQVTLSCSPISGHRSVSWYQQTPGQGLQFLFEYFSETQRNKGNFPGRFSGRQFSNSRSEMNVSTLELGDSALYLCASSLEPGGGYTFGSGTRLTVV.

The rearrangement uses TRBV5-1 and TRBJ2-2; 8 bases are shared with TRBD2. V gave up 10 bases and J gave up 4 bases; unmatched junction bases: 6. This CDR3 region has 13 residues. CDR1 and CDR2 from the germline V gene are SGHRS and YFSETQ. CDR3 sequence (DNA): TGCGCCGGCCGGACTAGCAGCACCGGGGAGCTGTTTTTT. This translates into CAGRTSSTGELFF. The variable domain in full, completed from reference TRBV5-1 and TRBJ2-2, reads KAGVTQTPRYLIKTRGQQVTLSCSPISGHRSVSWYQQTPGQGLQFLFEYFSETQRNKGNFPGRFSGRQFSNSRSEMNVSTLELGDSALYLCAGRTSSTGELFFGEGSRLTVL.

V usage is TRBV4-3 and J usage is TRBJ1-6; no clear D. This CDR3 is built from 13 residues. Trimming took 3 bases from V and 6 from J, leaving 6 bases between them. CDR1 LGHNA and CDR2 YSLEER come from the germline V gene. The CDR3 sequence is CASSHRLNSPLHF. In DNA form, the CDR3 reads TGCGCCAGCAGCCATCGACTTAATTCACCCCTCCACTTT.

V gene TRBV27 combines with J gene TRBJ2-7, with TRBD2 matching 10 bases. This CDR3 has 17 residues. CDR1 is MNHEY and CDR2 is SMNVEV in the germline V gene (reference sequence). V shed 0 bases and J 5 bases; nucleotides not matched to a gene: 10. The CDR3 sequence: CASSLSIASGRTNEQYF. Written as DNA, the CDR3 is TGTGCCAGCAGTTTATCCATAGCTAGCGGGAGAACTAACGAGCAGTACTTC.

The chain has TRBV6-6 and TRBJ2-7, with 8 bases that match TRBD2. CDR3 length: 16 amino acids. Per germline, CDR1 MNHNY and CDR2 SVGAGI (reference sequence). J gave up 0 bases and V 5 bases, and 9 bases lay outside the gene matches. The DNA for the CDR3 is TGTGCCAGCAGTCCCAGAACTAGCGGCCTCTCCTACGAGCAGTACTTC. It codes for CASSPRTSGLSYEQYF.

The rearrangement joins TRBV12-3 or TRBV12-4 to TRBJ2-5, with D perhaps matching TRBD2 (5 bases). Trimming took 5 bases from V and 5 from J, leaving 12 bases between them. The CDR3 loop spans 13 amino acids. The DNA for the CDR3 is TGTGCCAGCAGTCCCCCGGGCGGGGAGACCCAGTACTTC. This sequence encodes CASSPPGGETQYF.

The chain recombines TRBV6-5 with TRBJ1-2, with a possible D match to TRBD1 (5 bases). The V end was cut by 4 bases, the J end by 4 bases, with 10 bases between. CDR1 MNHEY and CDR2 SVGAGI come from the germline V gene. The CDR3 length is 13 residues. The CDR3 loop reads CASSSGGGYGYTF. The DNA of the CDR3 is TGTGCCAGCAGTTCGGGGGGGGGCTATGGCTACACCTTC.

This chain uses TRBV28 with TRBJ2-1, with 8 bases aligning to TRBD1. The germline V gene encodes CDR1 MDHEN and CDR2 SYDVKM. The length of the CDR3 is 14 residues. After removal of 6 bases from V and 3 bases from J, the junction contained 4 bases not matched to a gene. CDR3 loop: CASRTGQGYNEQFF. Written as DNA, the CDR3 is TGTGCCAGCAGGACAGGACAGGGCTACAATGAGCAGTTCTTC.

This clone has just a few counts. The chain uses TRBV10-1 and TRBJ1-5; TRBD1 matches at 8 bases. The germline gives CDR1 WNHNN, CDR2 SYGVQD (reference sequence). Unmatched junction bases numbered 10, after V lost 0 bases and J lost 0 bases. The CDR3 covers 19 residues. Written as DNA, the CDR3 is TGCGCCAGCAGTGAGTCCCTTGGACAGGGCCGGGGTAGCAATCAGCCCCAGCATTTT. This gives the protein CASSESLGQGRGSNQPQHF.

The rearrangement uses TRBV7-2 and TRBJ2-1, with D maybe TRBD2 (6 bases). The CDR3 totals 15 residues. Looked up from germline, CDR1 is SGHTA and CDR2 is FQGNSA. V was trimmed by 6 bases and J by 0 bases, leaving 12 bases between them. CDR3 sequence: CASSPSASSYNEQFF. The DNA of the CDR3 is TGTGCCAGCAGTCCTAGCGCTTCCTCCTACAATGAGCAGTTCTTC.

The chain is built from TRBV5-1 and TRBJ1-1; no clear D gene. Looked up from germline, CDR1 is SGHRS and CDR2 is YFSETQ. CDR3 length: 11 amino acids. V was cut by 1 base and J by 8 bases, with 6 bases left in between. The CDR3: CASSLNKEAFF. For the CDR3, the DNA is TGCGCCAGCAGCTTGAACAAGGAAGCTTTCTTT.

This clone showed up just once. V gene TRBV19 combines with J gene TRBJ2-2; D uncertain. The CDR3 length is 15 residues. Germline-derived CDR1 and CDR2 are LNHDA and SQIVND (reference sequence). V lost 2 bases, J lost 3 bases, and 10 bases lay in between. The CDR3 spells CASSILAAYTGELFF. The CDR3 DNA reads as TGTGCCAGTAGTATACTGGCGGCCTACACCGGGGAGCTGTTTTTT.